This T cell receptor (beta chain) was identified in a study of cytomegalovirus exposure and HLA in healthy donors. The CDR3 extends over 17 amino acids. Germline values: CDR1 MNHEY, CDR2 SMNVEV (reference sequence). V shed 6 bases and J 0 bases; nucleotides not matched to a gene: 12. The PCR ran on 60 Vbeta and 13 Jbeta primers. The repertoire was sequenced with immunoSEQ multiplex PCR; TCRdb's copy has only in-frame clones and lacks some. The sample lists 150,000 to 200,000 clones; approximately 81% were seen once. Study-wide results and limits: A later analysis reportedly found that, within productive TCRs, an Asian-associated ancestry cluster had fewer N-insertions than the mean observed across the approximately 700 donors. Testing in vitro showed a few CMV-associated chains specific for CMV antigens. Upon later analysis, HLA-associated TCR beta chains proved more clonally expanded than other, equally common chains.

As for this clone: Its antigen is unknown.

The source is a woman in her fifties or sixties in good health and CMV-seronegative. Sequencing was done on a sample of PBMCs. The chain has TRBV27 and TRBJ2-3, with 7 bases aligning to TRBD2. The CDR3 spells CASSFWGVAGSTDTQYF. The CDR3 region has the DNA TGTGCCAGCAGCTTTTGGGGAGTAGCGGGTAGCACAGATACGCAGTATTTT.